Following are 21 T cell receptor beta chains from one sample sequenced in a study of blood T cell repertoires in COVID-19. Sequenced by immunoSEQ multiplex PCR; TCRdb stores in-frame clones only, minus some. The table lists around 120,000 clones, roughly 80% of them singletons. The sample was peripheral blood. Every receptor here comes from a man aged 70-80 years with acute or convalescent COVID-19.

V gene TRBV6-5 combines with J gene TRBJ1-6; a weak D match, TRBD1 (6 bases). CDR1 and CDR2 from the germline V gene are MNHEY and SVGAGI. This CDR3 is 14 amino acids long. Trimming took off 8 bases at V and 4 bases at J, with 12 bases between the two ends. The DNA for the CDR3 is TGTGCCAGCGAGGGGGGGTGGTATAATTCACCCCTCCACTTT. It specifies CASEGGWYNSPLHF.

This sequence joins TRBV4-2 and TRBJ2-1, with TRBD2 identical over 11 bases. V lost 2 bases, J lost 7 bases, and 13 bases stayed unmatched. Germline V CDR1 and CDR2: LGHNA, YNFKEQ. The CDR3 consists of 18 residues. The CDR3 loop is CASSQNSPPRLAGNEQFF. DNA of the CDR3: TGTGCCAGCAGCCAAAACTCCCCCCCGAGACTAGCGGGGAATGAGCAGTTCTTC.

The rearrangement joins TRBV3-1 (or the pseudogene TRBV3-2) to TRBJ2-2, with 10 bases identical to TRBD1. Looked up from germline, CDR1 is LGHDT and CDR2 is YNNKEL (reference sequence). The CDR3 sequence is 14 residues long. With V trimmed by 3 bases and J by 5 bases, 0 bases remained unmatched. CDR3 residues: CASSQGQGTGELFF. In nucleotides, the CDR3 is TGTGCCAGCAGCCAGGGACAGGGGACCGGGGAGCTGTTTTTT.

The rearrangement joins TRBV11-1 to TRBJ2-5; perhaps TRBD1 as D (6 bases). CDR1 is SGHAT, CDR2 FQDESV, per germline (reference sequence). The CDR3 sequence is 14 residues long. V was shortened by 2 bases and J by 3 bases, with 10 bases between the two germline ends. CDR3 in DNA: TGTGCCAGCAGCTTAAGGAGGACAGAAGAGACCCAGTACTTC. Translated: CASSLRRTEETQYF.

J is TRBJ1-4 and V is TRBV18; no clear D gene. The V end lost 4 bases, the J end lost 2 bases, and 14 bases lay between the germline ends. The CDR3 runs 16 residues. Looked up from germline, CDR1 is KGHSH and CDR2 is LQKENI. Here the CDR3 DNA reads TGTGCCAGCTCACGTATGACGGGTTCCACTAATGAAAAACTGTTTTTT. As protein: CASSRMTGSTNEKLFF.

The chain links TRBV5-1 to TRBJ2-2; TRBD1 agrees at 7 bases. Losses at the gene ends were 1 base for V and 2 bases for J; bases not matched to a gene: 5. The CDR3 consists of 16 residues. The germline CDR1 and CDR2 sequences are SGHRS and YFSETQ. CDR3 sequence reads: CASSLLGGRNTGELFF. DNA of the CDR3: TGCGCCAGCAGCTTGCTAGGGGGCCGAAACACCGGGGAGCTGTTTTTT.

The CDR3: CALVRRANEKLFF. For the CDR3, the DNA is TGTGCCTTGGTCCGGCGGGCTAATGAAAAACTGTTTTTT. The genes are TRBV11-2 and TRBJ1-4, with D unclear. The CDR3 spans 13 residues. V was pared by 11 bases and J by 3 bases, with 13 bases between. Germline V gives CDR1 SGHAT, CDR2 FQNNGV.

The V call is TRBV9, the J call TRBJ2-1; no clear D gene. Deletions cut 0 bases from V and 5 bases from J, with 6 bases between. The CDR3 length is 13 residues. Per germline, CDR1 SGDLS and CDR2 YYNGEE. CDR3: CASSVGVNNEQFF. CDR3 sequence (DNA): TGTGCCAGCAGCGTAGGAGTTAACAATGAGCAGTTCTTC.

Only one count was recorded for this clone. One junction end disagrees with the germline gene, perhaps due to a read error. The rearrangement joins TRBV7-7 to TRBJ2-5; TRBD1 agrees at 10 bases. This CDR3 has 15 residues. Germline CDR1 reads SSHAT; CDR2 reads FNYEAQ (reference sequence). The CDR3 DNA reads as TGTGCTAGCAGTTTACGGACAGGGGGAGGAGAGACCCAGTACTTC. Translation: CASSLRTGGGETQYF.

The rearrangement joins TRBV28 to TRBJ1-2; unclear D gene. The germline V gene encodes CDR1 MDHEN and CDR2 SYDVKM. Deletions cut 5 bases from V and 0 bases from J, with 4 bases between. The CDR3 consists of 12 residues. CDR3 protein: CASSSPNYGYTF. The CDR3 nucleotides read TGTGCCAGCAGTAGCCCTAACTATGGCTACACCTTC.

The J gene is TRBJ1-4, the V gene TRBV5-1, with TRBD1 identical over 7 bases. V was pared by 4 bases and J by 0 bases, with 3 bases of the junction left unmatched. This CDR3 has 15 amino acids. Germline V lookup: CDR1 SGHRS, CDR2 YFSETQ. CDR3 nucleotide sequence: TGCGCCAGCAGCGCGGGACAGACAACTAATGAAAAACTGTTTTTT. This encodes CASSAGQTTNEKLFF. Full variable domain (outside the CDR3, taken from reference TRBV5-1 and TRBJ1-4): KAGVTQTPRYLIKTRGQQVTLSCSPISGHRSVSWYQQTPGQGLQFLFEYFSETQRNKGNFPGRFSGRQFSNSRSEMNVSTLELGDSALYLCASSAGQTTNEKLFFGSGTQLSVL.

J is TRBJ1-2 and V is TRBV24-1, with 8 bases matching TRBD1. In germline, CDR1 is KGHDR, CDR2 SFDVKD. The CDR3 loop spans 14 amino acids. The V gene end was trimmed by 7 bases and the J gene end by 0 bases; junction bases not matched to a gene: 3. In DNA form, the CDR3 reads TGTGCCACCAGCGACAGGGGTGCTAACTATGGCTACACCTTC. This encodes CATSDRGANYGYTF.

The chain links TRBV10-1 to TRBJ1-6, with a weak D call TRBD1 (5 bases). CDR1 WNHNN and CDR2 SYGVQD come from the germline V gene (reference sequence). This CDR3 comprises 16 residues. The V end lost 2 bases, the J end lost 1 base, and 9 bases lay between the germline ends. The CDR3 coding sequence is TGCGCCAGCAGTGAGAGGGGTTCTTCCTATAATTCACCCCTCCACTTT. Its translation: CASSERGSSYNSPLHF.

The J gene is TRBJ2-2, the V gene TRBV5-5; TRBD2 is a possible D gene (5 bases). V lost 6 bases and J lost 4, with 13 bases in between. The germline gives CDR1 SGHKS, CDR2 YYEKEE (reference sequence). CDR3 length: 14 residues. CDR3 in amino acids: CASKAGVGTGELFF. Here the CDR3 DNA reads TGTGCCAGCAAGGCCGGGGTAGGCACCGGGGAGCTGTTTTTT.

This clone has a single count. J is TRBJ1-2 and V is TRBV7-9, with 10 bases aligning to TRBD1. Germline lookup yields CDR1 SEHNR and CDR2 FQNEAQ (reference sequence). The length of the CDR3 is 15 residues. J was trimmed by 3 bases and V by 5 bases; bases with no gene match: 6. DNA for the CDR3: TGTGCCAGCAGCCGGAGCGGGACAGGGGACTATGGCTACACCTTC. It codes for CASSRSGTGDYGYTF.

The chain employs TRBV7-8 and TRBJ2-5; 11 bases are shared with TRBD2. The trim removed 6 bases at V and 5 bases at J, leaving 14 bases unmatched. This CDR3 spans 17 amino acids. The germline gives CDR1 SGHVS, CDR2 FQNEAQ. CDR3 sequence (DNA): TGTGCCAGCAGGACAAGACTAGCGGGGCGGCAGGAGGAGACCCAGTACTTC. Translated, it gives CASRTRLAGRQEETQYF.

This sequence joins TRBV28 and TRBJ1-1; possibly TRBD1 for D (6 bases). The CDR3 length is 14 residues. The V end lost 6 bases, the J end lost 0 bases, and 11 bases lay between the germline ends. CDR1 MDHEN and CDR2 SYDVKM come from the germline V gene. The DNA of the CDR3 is TGTGCCAGCAGCCGCGGGGGCATGAACACTGAAGCTTTCTTT. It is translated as CASSRGGMNTEAFF.

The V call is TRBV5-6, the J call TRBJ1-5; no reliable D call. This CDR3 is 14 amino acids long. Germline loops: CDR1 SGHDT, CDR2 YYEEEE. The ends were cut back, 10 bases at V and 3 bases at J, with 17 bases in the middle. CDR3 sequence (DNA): TGTGCCCGAGATCCTTGGCAGGCCAATCAGCCCCAGCATTTT. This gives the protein CARDPWQANQPQHF.

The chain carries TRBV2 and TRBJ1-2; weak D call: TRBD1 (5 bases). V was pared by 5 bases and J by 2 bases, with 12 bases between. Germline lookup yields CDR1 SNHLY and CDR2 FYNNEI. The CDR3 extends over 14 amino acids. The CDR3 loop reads CASSRSGWNYGYTF. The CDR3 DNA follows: TGTGCCAGCAGTCGGTCAGGGTGGAACTATGGCTACACCTTC.

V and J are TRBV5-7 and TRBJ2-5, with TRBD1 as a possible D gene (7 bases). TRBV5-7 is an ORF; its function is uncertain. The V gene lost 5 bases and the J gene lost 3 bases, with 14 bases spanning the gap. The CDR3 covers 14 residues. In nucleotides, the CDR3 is TGTGCCAGCAGTCCCGGCGGGACAGAAGAGACCCAGTACTTC. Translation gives CASSPGGTEETQYF.

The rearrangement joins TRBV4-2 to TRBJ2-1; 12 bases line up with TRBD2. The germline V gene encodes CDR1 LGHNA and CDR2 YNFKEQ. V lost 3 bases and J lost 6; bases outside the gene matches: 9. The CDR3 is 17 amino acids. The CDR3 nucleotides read TGTGCCAGCAGCCAGGACCCACTAGCGGGGGGTGCCAATGAGCAGTTCTTC. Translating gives CASSQDPLAGGANEQFF.